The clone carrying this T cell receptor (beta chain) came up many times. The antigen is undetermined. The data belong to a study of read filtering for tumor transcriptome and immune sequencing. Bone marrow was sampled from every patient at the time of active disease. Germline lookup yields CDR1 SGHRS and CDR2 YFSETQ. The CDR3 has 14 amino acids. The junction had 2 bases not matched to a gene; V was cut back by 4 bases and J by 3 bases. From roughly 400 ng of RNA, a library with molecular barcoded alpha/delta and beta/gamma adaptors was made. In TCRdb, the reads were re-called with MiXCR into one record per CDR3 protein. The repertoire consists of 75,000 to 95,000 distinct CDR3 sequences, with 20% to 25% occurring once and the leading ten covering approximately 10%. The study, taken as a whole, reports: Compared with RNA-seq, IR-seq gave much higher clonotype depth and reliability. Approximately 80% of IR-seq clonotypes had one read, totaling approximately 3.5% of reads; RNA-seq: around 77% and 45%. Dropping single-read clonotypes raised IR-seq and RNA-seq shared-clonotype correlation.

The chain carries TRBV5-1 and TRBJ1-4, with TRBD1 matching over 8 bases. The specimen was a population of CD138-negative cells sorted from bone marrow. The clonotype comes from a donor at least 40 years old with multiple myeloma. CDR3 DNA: TGCGCCAGCAGCGAGGGACAGGCTAATGAAAAACTGTTTTTT. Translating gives CASSEGQANEKLFF.